This TCR beta chain comes out of a study of T cell clonotyping in hematopoietic cell transplantation. The CDR3 is 15 amino acids. The trim removed 0 bases at V and 12 bases at J, leaving 8 bases unmatched. Germline V gene data show CDR1 as SGHRS and CDR2 as YFSETQ. Turning to this clone: Its antigen is still unknown.

Study-level results: Recipient TCR diversity dropped after transplant; expanded clonotypes rose from day 30 to 180. Broader posttransplant TCR repertoire diversity was predicted by graft donor and pretransplant recipient Inverse Simpson Index values. CD4 and CD8 repertoire contributions could not be separated without sorting.

Sequenced by immunoSEQ multiplex PCR; TCRdb stores in-frame clones only, minus some. The profile shows about 18,000 clones, about 82% of them singletons. Regarding time point: recipient sample about 28 days before transplant, after cytoreduction. Recipient blood drawn about 28 days pretransplant and days 30, 100, 180 after. The receptor was derived from a man aged 50-59 years with acute myeloid leukemia. Some clones in this sample may be carry-over from other donors' samples. The material was peripheral blood mononuclear cells, obtained before stem cell transplant. This chain joins TRBV5-1 and TRBJ1-4; 10 nucleotides match TRBD1. The CDR3 sequence: CASSLATGQGRELFF. The CDR3 DNA reads as TGCGCCAGCAGCTTGGCCACGGGACAGGGGCGGGAACTGTTTTTT.